The rows below give T cell receptor beta chains drawn from one sample of a study of CD8 T cells in Susac syndrome. TCRdb reprocessed the immunoSEQ multiplex PCR reads via MiXCR and lists one record per CDR3 protein. In the table there are some 220,000 distinct CDR3 sequences, 95% of which are singletons. Material for sequencing was CD4+ T cells from PBMCs. These receptors were obtained from a human donor with multiple sclerosis. Each CDR3 is given with its conserved first and last residue. Each record gives: V gene, clone size, CDR3 protein. A row's size may be missing; if present it is once, few, many or a size class.

>TRBV5-6|few
CASSVKETQYF
>TRBV2|.
CASSVRTANEKLFF
>TRBV6-5|.
CASSYSTGQPQHF
>TRBV29-1|.
CSASPGPYEQYF
>TRBV29-1|.
CSVGQGQTEAFF
>TRBV7-2|.
CASSPPSGTQYF
>TRBV7-3|.
CASGRQRSGANVLTF
>TRBV2|.
CASTYYTDTQYF
>TRBV28|.
CACSAADEQFF
>TRBV24-1|once
CATSDTRRAGELFF
>TRBV29-1|.
CSVLVTDTQYF
>TRBV20-1|.
CSAQAGVSTDTQYF
>TRBV14|.
CASSQPGDTQYF
>TRBV12-3/TRBV12-4|.
CASSYGRWGEQYF
>TRBV30|.
CASRLAGGQETQYF
>TRBV18|.
CASSPTRESGQYF
>TRBV20-1|once
CSARNPATDGQPQHF
>TRBV15|.
CATSRDLGGEQFF
>TRBV19|.
CASTARTSGRDIQYF
>TRBV1|.
CTSSQDGRTEQFF
>TRBV12-3/TRBV12-4|.
CASSLREGGEAFF
>TRBV4-1|.
CASSQVPSGGYNEQFF
>TRBV2|few
CASSRDSNYGYTF
>TRBV28|.
CASSLLTGTLLINEQFF
>TRBV5-6|.
CASSLYKVYEQFF
>TRBV4-2|once
CASSLRRGGGQGSYEQYF
>TRBV12-3/TRBV12-4|.
CASSYRWLNEQFF
>TRBV2|.
CARSSGSGYEQYF
>TRBV19|few
CASSAAGYEQYF
>TRBV3-1|.
CASSLSGRVGEQFF
>TRBV3-1|.
CASSQGQYTEAFF